These 7 T cell receptor beta chains share one sample of origin, sequenced in a study of blood T cell repertoires in COVID-19. The table came from immunoSEQ multiplex PCR; TCRdb's copy has only in-frame clones and leaves some out. The sample has 57,000 or so clones; 84% are singletons. Input material: peripheral blood. The receptors shown here come from a man between 65 and 85 years old with active COVID-19.

CDR3 sequence (DNA): TGTGCCCCCACCGGGGCGGGAGGCCGGGAGCAGTTCTTC. Translating it yields CAPTGAGGREQFF. The chain uses TRBV3-1 (or the pseudogene TRBV3-2) and TRBJ2-1; 8 bases agree with TRBD2. Germline V lookup: CDR1 LGHDT, CDR2 YNNKEL (reference sequence). V was clipped by 11 bases and J by 10 bases; unmatched bases: 13. The CDR3 sequence is 13 residues long.

This clone was picked up one time. This chain joins TRBV2 and TRBJ2-7; 7 positions agree with TRBD1. Looked up from germline, CDR1 is SNHLY and CDR2 is FYNNEI. The CDR3 covers 12 residues. Germline trimming cut 8 bases from V and 3 bases from J; bases unmatched to any gene: 4. The CDR3 reads CASGTDNYEQYF. CDR3 nucleotide sequence: TGTGCCAGCGGGACAGACAACTACGAGCAGTACTTC.

The chain is built from TRBV7-9 and TRBJ1-4; D is ambiguous. Germline CDR1 and CDR2: SEHNR and FQNEAQ (reference sequence). The V gene lost 5 bases and the J gene lost 3 bases, with 10 bases spanning the gap. The CDR3 is made up of 14 amino acids. The CDR3 loop is CASSRERANEKLFF. The CDR3 coding sequence is TGTGCCAGCAGCCGGGAAAGGGCTAATGAAAAACTGTTTTTT. Complete variable domain (other parts from reference TRBV7-9 and TRBJ1-4): DTGVSQNPRHKITKRGQNVTFRCDPISEHNRLYWYRQTLGQGPEFLTYFQNEAQLEKSRLLSDRFSAERPKGSFSTLEIQRTEQGDSAMYLCASSRERANEKLFFGSGTQLSVL.

The rearrangement uses TRBV27 and TRBJ2-6; D is unresolved. There are 15 residues in the CDR3. Germline CDR1 is MNHEY and CDR2 is SMNVEV (reference sequence). Trimming cost V 5 bases and J 4 bases, with 12 bases left between them. This CDR3 reads CASSQQWSGANVLTF. The CDR3 region has the DNA TGTGCCAGCAGTCAACAGTGGTCCGGGGCCAACGTCCTGACTTTC.

The genes are TRBV19 and TRBJ2-2; TRBD1 agrees at 11 bases. The CDR3 extends over 16 amino acids. With V trimmed by 3 bases and J by 2 bases, 2 bases remained unmatched. Germline loops: CDR1 LNHDA, CDR2 SQIVND (reference sequence). This CDR3 reads CASSIRTGGNTGELFF. DNA for the CDR3: TGTGCCAGTAGTATCCGGACAGGGGGCAACACCGGGGAGCTGTTTTTT.

The chain employs TRBV2 and TRBJ2-1, with TRBD2 matching over 7 bases. The CDR3 has 15 residues. Unmatched junction bases numbered 9, after V lost 10 bases and J lost 0 bases. The germline CDR1 and CDR2 sequences are SNHLY and FYNNEI. The CDR3 is CATSRLAGSYNEQFF. CDR3 bases: TGTGCCACCTCCCGCTTAGCGGGCTCCTACAATGAGCAGTTCTTC.

The chain employs TRBV11-3 and TRBJ2-1, with TRBD2 matching 12 bases. The V segment lost 4 bases and the J segment 0 bases; nucleotides outside the gene matches: 13. Germline CDR1 SGHNT, CDR2 YENEEA. The CDR3 is made up of 20 amino acids. The CDR3 sequence is CASSSDTGTSGPSSYNEQFF. In DNA form, the CDR3 reads TGTGCCAGCAGCTCCGATACTGGGACTAGCGGGCCGAGCTCCTACAATGAGCAGTTCTTC.